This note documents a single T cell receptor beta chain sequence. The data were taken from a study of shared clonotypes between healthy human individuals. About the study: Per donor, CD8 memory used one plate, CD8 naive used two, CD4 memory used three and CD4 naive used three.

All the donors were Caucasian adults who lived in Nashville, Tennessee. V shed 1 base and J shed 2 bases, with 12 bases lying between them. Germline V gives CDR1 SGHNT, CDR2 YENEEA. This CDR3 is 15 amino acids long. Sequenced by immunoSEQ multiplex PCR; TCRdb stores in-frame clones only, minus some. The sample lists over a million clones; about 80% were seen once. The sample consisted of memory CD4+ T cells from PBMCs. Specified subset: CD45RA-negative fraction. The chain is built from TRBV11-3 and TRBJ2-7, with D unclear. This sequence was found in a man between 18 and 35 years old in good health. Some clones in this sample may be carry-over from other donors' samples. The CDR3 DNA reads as TGTGCCAGCAGCTTAGGTGGACCGATAACCTACGAGCAGTACTTC. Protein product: CASSLGGPITYEQYF.